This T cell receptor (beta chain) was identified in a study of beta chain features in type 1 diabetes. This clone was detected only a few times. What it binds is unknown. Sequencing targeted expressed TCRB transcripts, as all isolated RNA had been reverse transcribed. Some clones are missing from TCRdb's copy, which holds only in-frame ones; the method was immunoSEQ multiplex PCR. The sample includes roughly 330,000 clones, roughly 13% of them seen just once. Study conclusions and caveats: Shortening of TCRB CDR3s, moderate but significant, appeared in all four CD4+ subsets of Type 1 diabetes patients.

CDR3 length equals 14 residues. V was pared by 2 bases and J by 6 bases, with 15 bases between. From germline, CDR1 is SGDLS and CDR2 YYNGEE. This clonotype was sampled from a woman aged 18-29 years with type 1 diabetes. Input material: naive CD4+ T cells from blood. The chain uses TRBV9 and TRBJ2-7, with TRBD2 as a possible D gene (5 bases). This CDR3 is CASSVPPETSEQYF. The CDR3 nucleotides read TGTGCCAGCAGCGTCCCTCCCGAAACTAGCGAGCAGTACTTC.